Each of the 7 T cell receptor beta chains below was sequenced from the same sample in a study of identical twins. In TCRdb, the 5' RACE reads were re-called with MiXCR into one record per CDR3 protein. The data show some 300,000 distinct CDR3 sequences, about 12% seen once. These data are also associated with another study on yellow fever vaccine responses in identical twins.

Sequencing input: CD8+ T cells sorted from blood. These receptors originate from a young woman in good health.

This clonotype was seen ten or more times. The chain couples TRBV24-1 to TRBJ2-1, with 9 bases aligning to TRBD2. With V trimmed by 5 bases and J by 12 bases, 10 bases remained unmatched. This CDR3 region has 14 residues. In germline, CDR1 is KGHDR, CDR2 SFDVKD. The CDR3 coding sequence is TGTGCCACCAGTGTGCGGGGCGGAGCGGGGGGGCAGTTCTTC. The encoded protein is CATSVRGGAGGQFF.

This CDR3 is CASSDTSGGASSEQFF. In DNA, the CDR3 is TGTGCCAGCAGCGATACTAGCGGGGGGGCGAGTAGTGAGCAGTTCTTC. The chain joins TRBV6-1 to TRBJ2-1, with 13 positions matching TRBD2. Germline V gives CDR1 MNHNS, CDR2 SASEGT. The CDR3 covers 16 residues. V lost 6 bases to trimming and J lost 9 bases; unmatched junction nucleotides: 11.

This clonotype was seen a handful of times. CDR3 sequence (DNA): TGTGCCAGCAGCCGCGAAGCGGGGGGAAGCACAGATACGCAGTATTTT. It is translated as CASSREAGGSTDTQYF. The chain couples TRBV11-2 to TRBJ2-3; 9 nucleotides agree with TRBD2. Germline lookup yields CDR1 SGHAT and CDR2 FQNNGV. Unmatched junction bases numbered 6, after V lost 5 bases and J lost 0 bases. The CDR3 consists of 16 residues.

This clonotype came up a few times. The chain couples TRBV24-1 to TRBJ1-5; D ambiguous. The CDR3 totals 13 residues. Germline V CDR1 and CDR2: KGHDR, SFDVKD. V lost 6 bases to trimming and J lost 7 bases, with 12 bases between them. The CDR3 sequence: CATSRGWGQPQHF. Written as DNA, the CDR3 is TGTGCCACCAGTCGAGGATGGGGACAGCCCCAGCATTTT.

The J gene is TRBJ2-1, the V gene TRBV4-1; D remains ambiguous. The V end was cut by 1 base, the J end by 0 bases, with 7 bases between. The CDR3 spans 15 residues. Germline values: CDR1 MGHRA, CDR2 YSYEKL. CDR3 region: CASSQAASSYNEQFF. The DNA of the CDR3 is TGCGCCAGCAGCCAAGCCGCTAGCTCCTACAATGAGCAGTTCTTC.

This clonotype was found a few times. This chain uses TRBV27 with TRBJ2-3; the D gene is possibly TRBD1 (6 bases). Germline lookup yields CDR1 MNHEY and CDR2 SMNVEV (reference sequence). V lost 2 bases and J 4 bases, leaving 13 bases between the germline ends. The CDR3 has 15 amino acids. CDR3 protein: CASSLGGQNPDTQYF. The CDR3 nucleotides read TGTGCCAGCAGTTTAGGAGGACAGAACCCAGATACGCAGTATTTT.

V is TRBV7-9 and J is TRBJ1-1, with D possibly matching TRBD1 (6 bases). In germline, CDR1 is SEHNR, CDR2 FQNEAQ (reference sequence). Trimming shortened V by 4 bases and J by 5 bases, and 14 bases separated the two germline ends. The CDR3 consists of 14 residues. The CDR3 loop reads CASSSAGGSTEAFF. CDR3 sequence (DNA): TGTGCCAGCAGCTCCGCGGGGGGCTCGACTGAAGCTTTCTTT.